This is a list of T cell receptor beta chains from one sample in a study of blood T cell repertoires in COVID-19. TCRdb's copy holds only in-frame clones and misses some; the assay was immunoSEQ multiplex PCR. The repertoire includes some 110,000 clones, roughly 88% of them detected once, and approximately 4.3% sits in the top ten. Sequencing input: peripheral blood. The receptors stem from a man aged 35 to 55 with acute or convalescent COVID-19. Each CDR3 is given with its conserved first and last residue. A D gene is named only where the DNA matches it firmly. Clone size is stated in some rows and not others, as once, few, many or a class when expanded.

D: TRBD1
V: TRBV27
J: TRBJ2-5
size: .
DNA: TGTGCCAGCAGTCCCCGGACAGGGCTGGCGACCCAGTACTTC
CDR3: CASSPRTGLATQYF

D: .
V: TRBV2
J: TRBJ1-6
size: .
DNA: TGTGCCAGCAGTTTTGAACCCCAGGGGAATTCACCCCTCCACTTT
CDR3: CASSFEPQGNSPLHF

D: TRBD1
V: TRBV27
J: TRBJ1-6
size: .
DNA: TGTGCCAGCAGTTCGGACAGGGCAACCCTAAATTCACCCCTCCACTTT
CDR3: CASSSDRATLNSPLHF

D: TRBD1
V: TRBV6-5
J: TRBJ1-4
size: few
DNA: TGTGCCAGCAGACGATGGGACAGGGAGGATGAAAAACTGTTTTTT
CDR3: CASRRWDREDEKLFF

D: TRBD2
V: TRBV10-3
J: TRBJ2-2
size: .
DNA: TGTGCCATCACCCGGGAGCGGGATACCGGGGAGCTGTTTTTT
CDR3: CAITRERDTGELFF

D: .
V: TRBV5-1
J: TRBJ1-1
size: .
DNA: TGCGCCAGCAGCCCATCCTTTCGGGGTGGTGGCACTGAAGCTTTCTTT
CDR3: CASSPSFRGGGTEAFF

D: TRBD2
V: TRBV5-1
J: TRBJ2-5
size: .
DNA: TGCGCCAGCAGCAGCGCTAGCGGGTCCCAAGAGACCCAGTACTTC
CDR3: CASSSASGSQETQYF

D: .
V: TRBV11-2
J: TRBJ1-2
size: .
DNA: TGTGCCAGCACCCCCCTGGGGGGATTGGGCTATGGCTACACCTTC
CDR3: CASTPLGGLGYGYTF

D: .
V: TRBV5-1
J: TRBJ2-3
size: .
DNA: TGCGCCAGCAGCCCAGAGAGGCGTCTCACAGATACGCAGTATTTT
CDR3: CASSPERRLTDTQYF

D: .
V: TRBV3-1/TRBV3-2
J: TRBJ1-1
size: .
DNA: TGTGCCAGCAGCTCCCCGGCAGGGCACACTGAAGCTTTCTTT
CDR3: CASSSPAGHTEAFF

D: .
V: TRBV19
J: TRBJ1-1
size: .
DNA: TGTGCCAGTAGTATAGGAGGGCCTGAAGCTTTCTTT
CDR3: CASSIGGPEAFF

D: .
V: TRBV9
J: TRBJ2-1
size: .
DNA: TGTGCCAGCAGCGTGGCTACAGGGAAGGTTTGGAATGAGCAGTTCTTC
CDR3: CASSVATGKVWNEQFF

D: TRBD1
V: TRBV7-2
J: TRBJ1-2
size: few
DNA: TGTGCCAGCAGCTTAGAACAGGGGGACTATGGCTACACCTTC
CDR3: CASSLEQGDYGYTF

D: .
V: TRBV4-1
J: TRBJ1-2
size: .
DNA: TGCGCCAGCAGCCAAGATCAGTTCCGGGGGGCGGAAAATGGCTACACCTTC
CDR3: CASSQDQFRGAENGYTF

D: .
V: TRBV30
J: TRBJ2-7
size: .
DNA: TGTGCCGGGGGGAGGAACCACGAGCAGTACTTC
CDR3: CAGGRNHEQYF

D: .
V: TRBV12-5
J: TRBJ1-4
size: .
DNA: TGTGCTAGTGGTCAGACCAGGGGCCATGCAACTAATGAAAAACTGTTTTTT
CDR3: CASGQTRGHATNEKLFF

D: TRBD1
V: TRBV6-5
J: TRBJ2-7
size: .
DNA: TGTGCCAGCAGTAAAACCGGGACAGTGTACGAGCAGTACTTC
CDR3: CASSKTGTVYEQYF

D: TRBD1
V: TRBV15
J: TRBJ2-5
size: .
DNA: TGTGCCACCAGCACAATGGGACAGGGGGCCCGAGTAATTGAGACCCAGTACTTC
CDR3: CATSTMGQGARVIETQYF

D: .
V: TRBV18
J: TRBJ2-5
size: .
DNA: TGTGCCAGCTCACCGGTGACCGGCGGGCAAGAGACCCAGTACTTC
CDR3: CASSPVTGGQETQYF

D: TRBD2
V: TRBV4-3
J: TRBJ2-1
size: .
DNA: TGCGCCAGCAGCCAAGAAACTAGCGGGGGCTCCTACAATGAGCAGTTCTTC
CDR3: CASSQETSGGSYNEQFF

D: TRBD2
V: TRBV6-4
J: TRBJ2-1
size: .
DNA: TGTGCCAGCAGTAAATCTAGCGGGGGGGCCAATGAGCAGTTCTTC
CDR3: CASSKSSGGANEQFF

D: TRBD1
V: TRBV7-9
J: TRBJ1-2
size: .
DNA: TGTGCCAGCAGTCAAGGCGTGACCGGGACAGCCTATGGCTACACCTTC
CDR3: CASSQGVTGTAYGYTF

D: .
V: TRBV24-1
J: TRBJ2-1
size: once
DNA: TGTGCCACCTCCGCGAACTGGGAGCAGTTCTTC
CDR3: CATSANWEQFF

D: .
V: TRBV6-4
J: TRBJ2-5
size: .
DNA: TGTGCCAGCAGTGACCGTGGAGGGGTCGGGGAGACCCAGTACTTC
CDR3: CASSDRGGVGETQYF

D: .
V: TRBV19
J: TRBJ2-5
size: .
DNA: TGTGCCAGTAGTATGGCCCCAGCGGCCAGACTGTATCAAGAGACCCAGTACTTC
CDR3: CASSMAPAARLYQETQYF

D: TRBD2
V: TRBV6-4
J: TRBJ2-5
size: .
DNA: TGTGCCAGCAGAACCGGGACTAGCAGCGAAGAGACCCAGTACTTC
CDR3: CASRTGTSSEETQYF

D: TRBD1
V: TRBV29-1
J: TRBJ1-2
size: .
DNA: TGCAGCGTTGAAGACCCGGACAGGGGGAGCTATGGCTACACCTTC
CDR3: CSVEDPDRGSYGYTF

D: .
V: TRBV19
J: TRBJ1-2
size: .
DNA: TGTGCCAGTAGGAAGTACACCAACTATGGCTACACCTTC
CDR3: CASRKYTNYGYTF

D: TRBD1
V: TRBV4-3
J: TRBJ1-2
size: .
DNA: TGCGCCAGCAGCCCGAGGACAGGTACCGGCTACACCTTC
CDR3: CASSPRTGTGYTF

D: .
V: TRBV11-3
J: TRBJ2-2
size: .
DNA: TGTGCCAGCAGCTTAGTGGCGGGGAGCACCGGGGAGCTGTTTTTT
CDR3: CASSLVAGSTGELFF

D: .
V: TRBV11-3
J: TRBJ2-2
size: few
DNA: TGTGCCAGCAGCCCTAGTCGTCTCAAAGACAGCGCGAACACCGGGGAGCTGTTTTTT
CDR3: CASSPSRLKDSANTGELFF

D: TRBD2
V: TRBV14
J: TRBJ2-1
size: .
DNA: TGTGCCAGCAGCTTGTTAGCGGGGATGAACAATGAGCAGTTCTTC
CDR3: CASSLLAGMNNEQFF

D: .
V: TRBV19
J: TRBJ2-7
size: .
DNA: TGTGCCAGTAGTGCAGGGGCACACCACTCCTACGAGCAGTACTTC
CDR3: CASSAGAHHSYEQYF

D: .
V: TRBV5-4
J: TRBJ2-4
size: .
DNA: TGTGCCAGCAGCTGGCTACAGGGTACGGGCAGCAAAAACATTCAGTACTTC
CDR3: CASSWLQGTGSKNIQYF

D: .
V: TRBV3-1/TRBV3-2
J: TRBJ1-1
size: .
DNA: TGTGCCAGCCGGCCCGGCGGGGCTTGGGGGAACACTGAAGCTTTCTTT
CDR3: CASRPGGAWGNTEAFF

D: .
V: TRBV12-3/TRBV12-4
J: TRBJ1-2
size: .
DNA: TGTGCCAGCAAACCCGACGGAGTCTATGGCTACACCTTC
CDR3: CASKPDGVYGYTF

D: .
V: TRBV4-3
J: TRBJ1-6
size: .
DNA: TGCGCCAGCAGCCAGATCAGGGGCGGTTTAGTTCACTTT
CDR3: CASSQIRGGLVHF

D: .
V: TRBV5-6
J: TRBJ2-7
size: .
DNA: TGTGCCAGCAGCTTGGTGCTAGTCTCGTACGAGCAGTACTTC
CDR3: CASSLVLVSYEQYF

D: .
V: TRBV30
J: TRBJ1-1
size: .
DNA: TGTGCCTGGACCCGAGGGTCCCGGGAGACTGAAGCTTTCTTT
CDR3: CAWTRGSRETEAFF

D: .
V: TRBV5-5
J: TRBJ2-1
size: .
DNA: TGTGCCAGCAGCTCATCCGCAGGGGTCAATGAGCAGTTCTTC
CDR3: CASSSSAGVNEQFF